Shown below are 23 T cell receptor beta chains from a single sample sequenced in a study of cytomegalovirus exposure and HLA in healthy donors. In the PCR, 60 Vbeta and 13 Jbeta primers were used. Some clones are missing from TCRdb's copy, which holds only in-frame ones; the method was immunoSEQ multiplex PCR. This sample's clone table lists 130,000 or so clones. Sequencing was performed on PBMCs. The source is a woman in her thirties or forties in good health and CMV-seronegative.

The rearrangement joins TRBV9 to TRBJ1-2; D is ambiguous. The CDR3 runs 13 residues. CDR1 and CDR2 (germline): SGDLS, YYNGEE. The V end lost 0 bases, the J end lost 8 bases, and 11 bases lay between the germline ends. CDR3 protein: CASSVEASRGYTF. CDR3 nucleotides: TGTGCCAGCAGCGTAGAGGCCTCGAGGGGCTACACCTTC.

The CDR3 DNA reads TGTGCCAGTAGTATAGGGGGGGCCGGGGAGCTGTTTTTT. Its translation: CASSIGGAGELFF. The V call is TRBV19, the J call TRBJ2-2, with D perhaps matching TRBD2 (6 bases). From germline, CDR1 is LNHDA and CDR2 SQIVND (reference sequence). This CDR3 comprises 13 residues. Trimming cost V 1 base and J 6 bases, with 6 bases left between them.

This chain links TRBV5-6 with TRBJ2-7; D not resolved. Germline V gene data show CDR1 as SGHDT and CDR2 as YYEEEE. V was shortened by 4 bases and J by 3 bases, with 11 bases between the two germline ends. The CDR3 spans 13 residues. CDR3 sequence reads: CASSPARGYEQYV. CDR3 bases: TGTGCCAGCAGCCCGGCCCGAGGCTACGAGCAGTACGTC.

The chain has TRBV5-6 and TRBJ2-3, with 12 bases lining up with TRBD1. The V gene end was trimmed by 4 bases and the J gene end by 2 bases; junction bases not matched to a gene: 5. CDR1 is SGHDT and CDR2 is YYEEEE in the germline V gene. The CDR3 is made up of 16 amino acids. The CDR3 nucleotides read TGTGCCAGCAGCGACCGGGGACAGGGGGCCACAGATACGCAGTATTTT. This sequence encodes CASSDRGQGATDTQYF.

This chain connects TRBV5-1 to TRBJ2-3, with D possibly matching TRBD2 (6 bases). The CDR3 covers 15 residues. Germline V gene lookup returns CDR1 SGHRS and CDR2 YFSETQ. The germline V and J ends were trimmed by 4 bases and 0 bases, with 12 bases remaining between them. CDR3 nucleotides: TGCGCCAGCAGCCCCGGGACTCACAGCACAGATACGCAGTATTTT. This gives the protein CASSPGTHSTDTQYF.

The chain employs TRBV9 and TRBJ2-7; D perhaps matches TRBD2 (6 bases). The V gene lost 1 base and the J gene lost 4 bases, with 12 bases spanning the gap. From germline, CDR1 is SGDLS and CDR2 YYNGEE. CDR3 length equals 14 residues. This CDR3 is CASSVTFGGYEQYF. DNA for the CDR3: TGTGCCAGCAGCGTAACCTTCGGGGGTTACGAGCAGTACTTC.

CDR3 region: CASSEALRRLAYEQYF. The CDR3 coding sequence is TGTGCCAGCAGTGAAGCGCTTCGGAGACTAGCTTACGAGCAGTACTTC. This chain connects TRBV2 to TRBJ2-7, with 7 bases identical to TRBD2. V trimming: 0 bases; J trimming: 4 bases; junction bases outside the gene matches: 9. This CDR3 is 16 amino acids long. CDR1 SNHLY and CDR2 FYNNEI come from the germline V gene.

The chain combines TRBV6-5 with TRBJ2-5; no clear D. CDR1 and CDR2 from the germline V gene are MNHEY and SVGAGI. This CDR3 contains 12 residues. V lost 4 bases, J lost 5 bases, and 8 bases lay in between. The CDR3: CASSSQRETQYF. The DNA for the CDR3 is TGTGCCAGCAGTTCCCAGAGGGAGACCCAGTACTTC.

This chain connects TRBV2 to TRBJ1-4, with D possibly being TRBD1 (6 bases). The V and J ends lost 6 bases and 3 bases respectively, with 14 bases between them. The CDR3 has 15 residues. Germline V gene lookup returns CDR1 SNHLY and CDR2 FYNNEI. CDR3 region: CASRASGGPNEKLFF. The CDR3, as DNA: TGTGCCAGCAGAGCTTCGGGGGGGCCTAATGAAAAACTGTTTTTT.

The chain links TRBV27 to TRBJ1-2; 9 nucleotides line up with TRBD1. Germline V lookup: CDR1 MNHEY, CDR2 SMNVEV (reference sequence). The CDR3 consists of 16 residues. V shed 2 bases and J 7 bases; nucleotides not matched to a gene: 11. The CDR3 DNA reads TGTGCCAGCAGTTTAGGACTTACAGGGGGCTTGGGTGGCTACACCTTC. Protein: CASSLGLTGGLGGYTF.

The genes are TRBV6-1 and TRBJ1-1, with D hard to call. Germline CDR1 MNHNS, CDR2 SASEGT. This CDR3 contains 13 residues. The V and J ends lost 2 bases and 1 base respectively, with 5 bases between them. CDR3 nucleotides: TGTGCCAGCAGTGAATTCCGGAACACTGAAGCTTTCTTT. Translating gives CASSEFRNTEAFF.

The chain couples TRBV2 to TRBJ2-5; perhaps TRBD2 as D (7 bases). This CDR3 has 15 residues. Deletions cut 4 bases from V and 7 bases from J, with 19 bases between. Germline loops: CDR1 SNHLY, CDR2 FYNNEI. CDR3 nucleotides: TGTGCCAGCAGTGTAGAGGGCGGGGGCTCGGCGACCCAGTACTTC. Its translation is CASSVEGGGSATQYF.

V is TRBV5-1 and J is TRBJ2-7, with 12 bases fitting TRBD2. Germline assignment: CDR1 SGHRS and CDR2 YFSETQ. There are 18 residues in the CDR3. The J segment lost 2 bases and the V segment lost 1 base, leaving 10 bases of the junction unmatched. CDR3 residues: CASSLLSSGGGMTYEQYF. The CDR3 region has the DNA TGCGCCAGCAGCTTGCTGTCTAGCGGGGGGGGTATGACCTACGAGCAGTACTTC.

The rearrangement uses TRBV18 and TRBJ2-2; maybe TRBD1 (6 bases). The germline V gene encodes CDR1 KGHSH and CDR2 LQKENI. V was shortened by 4 bases and J by 2 bases, with 14 bases between the two germline ends. This CDR3 contains 16 residues. The CDR3 coding sequence is TGTGCCAGCTCACAACAGGGCGGCTATAACACCGGGGAGCTGTTTTTT. Encoded protein: CASSQQGGYNTGELFF.

V is TRBV6-5 and J is TRBJ2-5, with a tentative D call TRBD2 (6 bases). This CDR3 is built from 15 residues. V was pared by 6 bases and J by 5 bases, with 19 bases between. Germline CDR1 and CDR2: MNHEY and SVGAGI. The CDR3 nucleotides are TGTGCCAGCAGCCCACGGGGGACCGAGGCGGAGACCCAGTACTTC. This encodes CASSPRGTEAETQYF.

The gene calls are TRBV7-6 and TRBJ1-2; tentative D call: TRBD1 (6 bases). The CDR3 length is 14 residues. Trimming shortened V by 0 bases and J by 8 bases, and 13 bases separated the two germline ends. CDR1 and CDR2 from the germline V gene are SGHVS and FNYEAQ. The CDR3, as DNA: TGTGCCAGCAGCTTAGCGAGCGGTCAGGGGGGCTACACCTTC. This encodes CASSLASGQGGYTF.

V usage is TRBV5-1 and J usage is TRBJ1-1; 7 nucleotides agree with TRBD1. V gave up 1 base and J gave up 5 bases; unmatched junction bases: 5. The V gene's germline CDR1 is SGHRS and CDR2 YFSETQ. CDR3 length: 14 amino acids. The CDR3 DNA is TGCGCCAGCAGCTTGAACAGGGGATCGACTGAAGCTTTCTTT. Translating it yields CASSLNRGSTEAFF.

The CDR3 protein is CASTLSYNSPLHF. As DNA, the CDR3 is TGTGCCAGCACACTCTCCTATAATTCACCCCTCCACTTT. The chain couples TRBV2 to TRBJ1-6; D gene uncertain. The CDR3 has 13 residues. Germline loops: CDR1 SNHLY, CDR2 FYNNEI. Trimming took 7 bases from V and 0 from J, leaving 4 bases between them. Variable domain in full (rest from reference TRBV2 and TRBJ1-6): EPEVTQTPSHQVTQMGQEVILRCVPISNHLYFYWYRQILGQKVEFLVSFYNNEISEKSEIFDDQFSVERPDGSNFTLKIRSTKLEDSAMYFCASTLSYNSPLHFGNGTRLTVT.

This chain's CDR3 is CSVVGGSGTGGVNEQFF. CDR3 DNA sequence: TGCAGCGTCGTAGGGGGTTCCGGGACAGGGGGAGTCAATGAGCAGTTCTTC. This sequence joins TRBV29-1 and TRBJ2-1; TRBD1 matches at 11 bases. Trimming removed 6 bases from V and 6 bases from J; junction bases left unmatched: 16. This CDR3 is 17 amino acids long. The germline V gene encodes CDR1 SQVTM and CDR2 ANQGSEA.

This chain links TRBV6-1 with TRBJ1-3, with D possibly being TRBD1 (5 bases). Trimming took 5 bases from V and 4 from J, leaving 15 bases between them. Germline values: CDR1 MNHNS, CDR2 SASEGT. The CDR3 sequence is 15 residues long. CDR3: CASSSRGAGGNTIYF. DNA of the CDR3: TGTGCCAGCAGTTCTAGGGGCGCGGGGGGAAACACCATATATTTT.

The chain joins TRBV28 to TRBJ2-6; TRBD2 is a possible D gene (6 bases). Trimming cost V 7 bases and J 0 bases, with 16 bases left between them. The CDR3 contains 17 residues. Germline V gene data show CDR1 as MDHEN and CDR2 as SYDVKM. CDR3 bases: TGTGCCAGCACTCTTAGCGGACTGAGCTCTGGGGCCAACGTCCTGACTTTC. Translating gives CASTLSGLSSGANVLTF. Drawing the rest from reference TRBV28 and TRBJ2-6, the complete variable domain is DVKVTQSSRYLVKRTGEKVFLECVQDMDHENMFWYRQDPGLGLRLIYFSYDVKMKEKGDIPEGYSVSREKKERFSLILESASTNQTSMYLCASTLSGLSSGANVLTFGAGSRLTVL.

The chain employs TRBV5-1 and TRBJ2-3; D is perhaps TRBD1 (5 bases). From germline, CDR1 is SGHRS and CDR2 YFSETQ. Trimming took off 4 bases at V and 3 bases at J, with 18 bases between the two ends. This CDR3 is 16 amino acids long. CDR3 sequence reads: CASSPGLHSLTDTQYF. CDR3 sequence (DNA): TGCGCCAGCAGCCCAGGGTTGCACTCCTTGACAGATACGCAGTATTTT.

The chain employs TRBV7-2 and TRBJ2-2; TRBD2 matches at 9 bases. Germline CDR1 SGHTA, CDR2 FQGNSA. V lost 5 bases, J lost 2 bases, and 3 bases stayed unmatched. This CDR3 spans 15 amino acids. DNA for the CDR3: TGTGCCAGCAGCGTGGGACTAGCTAACACCGGGGAGCTGTTTTTT. Residues: CASSVGLANTGELFF.